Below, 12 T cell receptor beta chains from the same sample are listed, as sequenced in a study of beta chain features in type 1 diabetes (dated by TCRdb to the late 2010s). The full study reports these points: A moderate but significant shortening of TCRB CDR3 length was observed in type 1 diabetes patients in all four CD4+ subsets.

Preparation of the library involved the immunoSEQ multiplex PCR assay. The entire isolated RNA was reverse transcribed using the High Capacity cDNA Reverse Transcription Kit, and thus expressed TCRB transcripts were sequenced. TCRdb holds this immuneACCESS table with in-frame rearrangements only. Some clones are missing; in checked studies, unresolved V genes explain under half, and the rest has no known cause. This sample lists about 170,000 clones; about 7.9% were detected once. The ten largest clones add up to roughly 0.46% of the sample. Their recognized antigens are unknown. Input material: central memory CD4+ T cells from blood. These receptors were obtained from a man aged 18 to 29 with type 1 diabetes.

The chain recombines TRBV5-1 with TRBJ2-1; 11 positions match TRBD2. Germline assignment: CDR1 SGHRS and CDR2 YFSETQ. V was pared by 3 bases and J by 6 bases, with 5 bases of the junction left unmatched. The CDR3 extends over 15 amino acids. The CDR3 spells CASSSGTSGINEQFF. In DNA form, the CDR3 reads TGCGCCAGCAGCTCCGGGACTAGCGGTATCAATGAGCAGTTCTTC.

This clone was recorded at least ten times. The CDR3 nucleotides read TGCGCCAGCAGCGCGGGGAACAATCAGCCCCAGCATTTT. This encodes CASSAGNNQPQHF. This chain connects TRBV5-1 to TRBJ1-5; no firm D call. The CDR3 loop spans 13 amino acids. V shed 4 bases and J shed 3 bases, with 8 bases lying between them. The germline V gene has CDR1 SGHRS and CDR2 YFSETQ.

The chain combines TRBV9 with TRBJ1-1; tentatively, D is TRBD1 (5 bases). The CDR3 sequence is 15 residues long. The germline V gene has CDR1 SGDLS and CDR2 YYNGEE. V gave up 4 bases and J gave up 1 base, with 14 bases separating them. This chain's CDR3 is CASSLGGNRNTEAFF. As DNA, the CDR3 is TGTGCCAGCAGCCTGGGGGGAAACAGGAACACTGAAGCTTTCTTT.

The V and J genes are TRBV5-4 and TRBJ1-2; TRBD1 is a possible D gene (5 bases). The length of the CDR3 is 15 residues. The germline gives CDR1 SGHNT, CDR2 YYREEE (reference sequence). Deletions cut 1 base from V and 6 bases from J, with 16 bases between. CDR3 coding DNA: TGTGCCAGCAGCTTGAGGTTGGCGGGGGATCATGGCTACACCTTC. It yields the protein CASSLRLAGDHGYTF.

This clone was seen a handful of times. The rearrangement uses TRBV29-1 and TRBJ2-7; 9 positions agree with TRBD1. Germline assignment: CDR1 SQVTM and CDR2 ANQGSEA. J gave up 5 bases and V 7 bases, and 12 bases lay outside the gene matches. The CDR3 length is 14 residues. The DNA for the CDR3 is TGCAGCGCCACCTTGCACAGGGGGCTCCACGAGCAGTACTTC. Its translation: CSATLHRGLHEQYF.

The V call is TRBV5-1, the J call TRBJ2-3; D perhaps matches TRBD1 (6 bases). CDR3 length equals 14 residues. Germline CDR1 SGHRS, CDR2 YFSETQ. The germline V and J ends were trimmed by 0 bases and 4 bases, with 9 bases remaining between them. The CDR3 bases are TGCGCCAGCAGCTTGGTAGGGACATCAGATACGCAGTATTTT. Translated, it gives CASSLVGTSDTQYF. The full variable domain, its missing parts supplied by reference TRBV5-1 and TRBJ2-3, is KAGVTQTPRYLIKTRGQQVTLSCSPISGHRSVSWYQQTPGQGLQFLFEYFSETQRNKGNFPGRFSGRQFSNSRSEMNVSTLELGDSALYLCASSLVGTSDTQYFGPGTRLTVL.

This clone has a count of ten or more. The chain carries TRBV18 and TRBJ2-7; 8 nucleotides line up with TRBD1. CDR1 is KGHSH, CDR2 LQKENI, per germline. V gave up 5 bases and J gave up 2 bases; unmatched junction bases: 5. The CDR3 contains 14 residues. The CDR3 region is CASSVTGEPYEQYF. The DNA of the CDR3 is TGTGCCAGCTCAGTGACAGGGGAGCCCTACGAGCAGTACTTC.

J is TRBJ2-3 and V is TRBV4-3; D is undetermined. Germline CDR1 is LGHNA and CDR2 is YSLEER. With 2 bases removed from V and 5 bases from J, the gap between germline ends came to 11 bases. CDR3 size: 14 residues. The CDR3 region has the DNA TGCGCCAGCAGCCAAACTGGGCCGGAAGATACGCAGTATTTT. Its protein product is CASSQTGPEDTQYF.

CDR3 in amino acids: CASSLSRWTGGPYEQYF. CDR3 nucleotide sequence: TGTGCCAGCAGCTTAAGCAGGTGGACAGGGGGACCCTACGAGCAGTACTTC. J is TRBJ2-7 and V is TRBV7-2, with 10 nucleotides matching TRBD1. This CDR3 contains 17 residues. J gave up 2 bases and V 2 bases, and 9 bases lay outside the gene matches. CDR1 SGHTA and CDR2 FQGNSA come from the germline V gene.

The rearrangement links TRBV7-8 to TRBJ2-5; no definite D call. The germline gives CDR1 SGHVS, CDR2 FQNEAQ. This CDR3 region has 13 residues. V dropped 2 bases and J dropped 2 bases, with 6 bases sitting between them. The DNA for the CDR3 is TGTGCCAGCAGCTTATATGCGCAAGAGACCCAGTACTTC. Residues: CASSLYAQETQYF. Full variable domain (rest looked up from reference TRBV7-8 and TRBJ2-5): GAGVSQSPRYKVAKRGQDVALRCDPISGHVSLFWYQQALGQGPEFLTYFQNEAQLDKSGLPSDRFFAERPEGSVSTLKIQRTQQEDSAVYLCASSLYAQETQYFGPGTRLLVL.

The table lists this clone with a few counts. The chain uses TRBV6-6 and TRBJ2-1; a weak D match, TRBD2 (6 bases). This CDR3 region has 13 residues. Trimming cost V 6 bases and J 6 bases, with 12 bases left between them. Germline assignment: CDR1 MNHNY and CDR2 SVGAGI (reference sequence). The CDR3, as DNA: TGTGCCAGCAGGTGGCCGGAGGGCAATGAGCAGTTCTTC. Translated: CASRWPEGNEQFF.

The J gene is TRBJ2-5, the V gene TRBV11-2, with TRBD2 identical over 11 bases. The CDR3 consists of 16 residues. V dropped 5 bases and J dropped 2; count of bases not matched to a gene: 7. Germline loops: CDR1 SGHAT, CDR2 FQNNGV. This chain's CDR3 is CASSPRTSGPQETQYF. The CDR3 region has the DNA TGTGCCAGCAGCCCGCGGACTAGCGGGCCTCAAGAGACCCAGTACTTC.